The rows below give T cell receptor beta chains drawn from one sample of a study of blood T cell repertoires in COVID-19. Sequencing used immunoSEQ multiplex PCR; TCRdb keeps in-frame clones, though not all of them. The data show 150,000 to 200,000 clones, with 85% seen just once and about 3% held by the top ten. Input material: peripheral blood. The receptors stem from a human donor with acute or convalescent COVID-19. The donor label of this sample is uncertain. The CDR3 runs from the conserved cysteine through the conserved F or W. The D gene is left open where the match is weak. Not every row has a clone size; where given, it reads once, few, many or a size class.

.,TRBV5-1,TRBJ2-7,TRBD2,CASSSAGVSYEQYF,TGCGCCAGCAGCTCGGCGGGGGTTTCCTACGAGCAGTACTTC
.,TRBV2,TRBJ1-5,.,CASRAGVVGNQPQHF,TGTGCCAGCAGGGCAGGGGTGGTCGGCAATCAGCCCCAGCATTTT
.,TRBV11-3,TRBJ2-2,TRBD2,CASSLAAVHSGGTNTGELFF,TGTGCCAGCAGCTTAGCTGCCGTTCATTCCGGGGGGACGAACACCGGGGAGCTGTTTTTT
.,TRBV4-1,TRBJ1-5,.,CASSRGNRVGGNQPQHF,TGCGCCAGCAGCCGCGGAAACAGGGTCGGGGGCAATCAGCCCCAGCATTTT
.,TRBV15,TRBJ1-3,TRBD1,CATSSNRGRGNTIYF,TGTGCCACCAGCAGTAACAGGGGAAGAGGAAACACCATATATTTT
few,TRBV15,TRBJ2-6,.,CATSASRANVLTF,TGTGCCACCAGCGCGAGTAGGGCCAACGTCCTGACTTTC
.,TRBV16,TRBJ1-5,TRBD1,CASSYTGDQPQHF,TGTGCCAGCAGCTATACAGGGGATCAGCCCCAGCATTTT
.,TRBV7-9,TRBJ2-4,.,CASSLNRGGGTQYF,TGTGCCAGCAGCTTAAATCGAGGAGGAGGTACTCAGTACTTC
.,TRBV10-2,TRBJ1-1,TRBD1,CASSESRTGAKPEAFF,TGCGCCAGCAGTGAGTCCAGGACAGGGGCGAAACCTGAAGCTTTCTTT
once,TRBV18,TRBJ1-2,TRBD1,CASSPDRWNGYTF,TGTGCCAGCTCACCGGACAGGTGGAATGGCTACACCTTC
.,TRBV10-3,TRBJ1-2,TRBD1,CAIRGQDNYGYTF,TGTGCCATCAGAGGACAGGACAACTATGGCTACACCTTC
.,TRBV7-9,TRBJ2-3,TRBD2,CASSLAPSGDTQYF,TGTGCCAGCAGCTTAGCTCCTAGCGGTGATACGCAGTATTTT
.,TRBV6-2/TRBV6-3,TRBJ1-4,TRBD1,CASSYPLLQGATEKLFF,TGTGCCAGCAGTTACCCCCTGTTACAGGGGGCCACTGAAAAACTGTTTTTT
.,TRBV7-8,TRBJ1-6,TRBD1,CASSPQSTGGRSPLHF,TGTGCCAGCAGCCCCCAGTCTACAGGGGGCCGTTCACCCCTCCACTTT